The T cell receptor (beta chain) under discussion was sequenced for a study of identical twins. General study findings and limits: Twin pairs had excess sharing that was weaker in beta out-of-frame sequences. Out-of-frame alpha sequences common to twins exhibited a surplus of low generation probability.

This clonotype has more than one count but fewer than ten. Its cognate antigen is unknown. CDR3 size: 16 residues. CDR1 and CDR2 (germline): MNHEY, SVGAGI. J lost 5 bases, V lost 4 bases, and 9 bases had no gene match. Each CDR3 protein gets one entry after TCRdb re-called the 5' RACE reads with MiXCR. Altogether around 680,000 distinct CDR3 sequences are present, 8.6% being singletons, with the ten largest covering 0.8% to 1%. Donors uniformly comprised healthy Caucasians. These same records also appear under a second study, on yellow fever vaccine responses in identical twins.

Sample: PBMCs. The TCR originated in a young woman in good health. The chain combines TRBV6-5 with TRBJ2-1; 9 nucleotides match TRBD2. CDR3 sequence (DNA): TGTGCCAGCAGTTTTACTGGCGGGAGGGGGAACAATGAGCAGTTCTTC. This translates into CASSFTGGRGNNEQFF.